This TCR beta chain was sequenced during a study of CD8+CD57+ T cells in acquired aplastic anemia. Genomic DNA was employed as the template in profiling TCR beta VDJ and CDR3. Each CDR3 protein is one row after TCRdb ran MiXCR on the reads. The sample shows roughly 93,000 distinct CDR3 sequences, roughly two thirds of them seen only once. Study-wide results and caveats: Both patients and controls carried the same twenty-nine CD8+ CDR3 sequences. Patient and control CD8+ Simpson's diversity was not significantly different.

Patients sequenced had flow cytometry evidence of CD8+CD57+ cell expansion. Per germline, CDR1 PRHDT and CDR2 FYEKMQ (reference sequence). The trim removed 5 bases at V and 1 base at J, leaving 6 bases unmatched. The CDR3 sequence is 16 residues long. This clonotype was counted only a few times. Its specificity is not known. The chain links TRBV13 to TRBJ2-2, with 8 bases lining up with TRBD2. The origin of this receptor is a human donor with aplastic anemia. Sequencing input: sorted CD4+, CD8+, or CD8+CD57+ T cells (not recorded which) from PBMCs. Written as DNA, the CDR3 is TGTGCCAGCAGCCGGAGCGGGAGCGAGAACACCGGGGAGCTGTTTTTT. Translating gives CASSRSGSENTGELFF.